The 14 T cell receptor beta chains below all came from one sample that was sequenced in a study of blood T cell repertoires in COVID-19. The protocol was immunoSEQ multiplex PCR, while the TCRdb copy is restricted to in-frame clones and leaves out a portion. The sample includes around 250,000 clones, 85% to 90% of them seen just once. Sequencing used PBMCs or T cells enriched from blood (not recorded which). Receptor source: a middle-aged man who had been exposed to COVID-19.

The chain recombines TRBV27 with TRBJ1-6; maybe TRBD1 (6 bases). This CDR3 is built from 20 residues. Trimming stripped 5 bases from V and 1 base from J, with 24 bases between. Germline assignment: CDR1 MNHEY and CDR2 SMNVEV (reference sequence). The DNA of the CDR3 is TGTGCCAGCAGTGCCTACCGGGTCAGGGGATTAACGTCCTATAATTCACCCCTCCACTTT. Translating gives CASSAYRVRGLTSYNSPLHF.

This chain uses TRBV4-1 with TRBJ2-7; 8 nucleotides match TRBD1. The germline V gene has CDR1 MGHRA and CDR2 YSYEKL. The J segment lost 4 bases and the V segment lost 5 bases, leaving 10 bases of the junction unmatched. This CDR3 contains 15 residues. CDR3 amino acids: CASSSAGTGTYEQYF. The CDR3 nucleotides read TGCGCCAGCAGCTCGGCTGGGACAGGAACTTACGAGCAGTACTTC.

The chain couples TRBV12-3 or TRBV12-4 to TRBJ2-1; D remains ambiguous. Trimming shortened V by 7 bases and J by 4 bases, and 11 bases separated the two germline ends. The CDR3 extends over 13 amino acids. The DNA for the CDR3 is TGTGCCAGCACCTCCCAGGATTACAATGAGCAGTTCTTC. Its translation: CASTSQDYNEQFF.

The rearrangement joins TRBV27 to TRBJ1-2; D call uncertain. V lost 0 bases and J lost 7, with 15 bases in between. The CDR3 is made up of 15 amino acids. Germline-derived CDR1 and CDR2 are MNHEY and SMNVEV (reference sequence). CDR3 in DNA: TGTGCCAGCAGTTTATCGGGAGTTAACCGGCGTGGCTACACCTTC. Protein: CASSLSGVNRRGYTF.

Here the CDR3 reads CASSSGQWPDTQYF. As DNA, the CDR3 is TGTGCCAGCAGCTCGGGACAGTGGCCAGATACGCAGTATTTT. The chain combines TRBV11-3 with TRBJ2-3; 7 positions agree with TRBD1. The CDR3 covers 14 residues. V was clipped by 4 bases and J by 4 bases; unmatched bases: 5. In germline, CDR1 is SGHNT, CDR2 YENEEA.

The gene calls are TRBV28 and TRBJ2-2, with 12 bases that match TRBD2. V was clipped by 6 bases and J by 3 bases; unmatched bases: 5. Germline V CDR1 and CDR2: MDHEN, SYDVKM. The CDR3 covers 16 residues. The CDR3 bases are TGTGCCAGCAGCCGGACTAGCGGGGACTACACCGGGGAGCTGTTTTTT. This translates into CASSRTSGDYTGELFF.

This chain links TRBV5-1 with TRBJ1-4; tentatively, D is TRBD1 (5 bases). V lost 2 bases to trimming and J lost 10 bases, with 9 bases between them. The CDR3 spans 12 residues. Germline CDR1 reads SGHRS; CDR2 reads YFSETQ. The CDR3 here is CASSLETGKLFF. The CDR3 region has the DNA TGCGCCAGCAGCTTAGAAACAGGAAAACTGTTTTTT.

To note about this clone: Other nucleotide sequences from this sample produce the same CDR3. The chain links TRBV18 to TRBJ1-5; D not resolved. The germline CDR1 and CDR2 sequences are KGHSH and LQKENI. CDR3 length: 15 residues. V lost 4 bases and J lost 0, with 10 bases in between. CDR3 in amino acids: CASSRTVNSNQPQHF. For the CDR3, the DNA is TGTGCCAGCTCACGAACGGTGAATAGCAATCAGCCCCAGCATTTT.

The V call is TRBV28, the J call TRBJ1-1; a possible D gene is TRBD1 (5 bases). V shed 4 bases and J shed 0 bases, with 15 bases lying between them. The germline CDR1 and CDR2 sequences are MDHEN and SYDVKM. The CDR3 is 16 residues long. The CDR3: CASSSFGQRMNTEAFF. The DNA for the CDR3 is TGTGCCAGCAGTTCCTTCGGACAAAGGATGAACACTGAAGCTTTCTTT.

About this clone itself: Sequence at one end of the junction differs from germline and may be a read error. The J gene is TRBJ2-1, the V gene TRBV7-9; 7 nucleotides align to TRBD2. Germline V gene sequence: CDR1 SEHNR, CDR2 FQNEAQ (reference sequence). The CDR3 runs 17 residues. CDR3 bases: TGTGCAAGCAGCAGGGCTAGCAACCCGGGAGGCAACAATGAGCAGTTCTTC. Amino acid sequence: CASSRASNPGGNNEQFF.

This clone was counted between two and nine times. The chain is built from TRBV5-1 and TRBJ1-6; 7 nucleotides align to TRBD1. The germline gives CDR1 SGHRS, CDR2 YFSETQ. The length of the CDR3 is 18 residues. V lost 0 bases and J lost 0; bases outside the gene matches: 6. The DNA of the CDR3 is TGCGCCAGCAGCTTGGCGACAGGGTTGGCCTCCTATAATTCACCCCTCCACTTT. It codes for CASSLATGLASYNSPLHF.

The rearrangement links TRBV19 to TRBJ1-1; D uncertain. Germline CDR1 LNHDA, CDR2 SQIVND (reference sequence). The CDR3 loop spans 17 amino acids. The germline V and J ends were trimmed by 3 bases and 3 bases, with 20 bases remaining between them. CDR3 residues: CASSIYLTGNWDTEAFF. In DNA, the CDR3 is TGTGCCAGTAGTATCTATCTTACCGGGAATTGGGACACTGAAGCTTTCTTT. The whole variable domain, remainder taken from reference TRBV19 and TRBJ1-1, is DGGITQSPKYLFRKEGQNVTLSCEQNLNHDAMYWYRQDPGQGLRLIYYSQIVNDFQKGDIAEGYSVSREKKESFPLTVTSAQKNPTAFYLCASSIYLTGNWDTEAFFGQGTRLTVV.

The chain is built from TRBV5-1 and TRBJ1-1; the D is unclear. This CDR3 spans 14 amino acids. Germline assignment: CDR1 SGHRS and CDR2 YFSETQ. V lost 1 base and J 1 base, leaving 8 bases between the germline ends. The CDR3 here is CASSLRSGNTEAFF. CDR3 bases: TGCGCCAGCAGCTTGAGATCGGGGAACACTGAAGCTTTCTTT.

The chain couples TRBV28 to TRBJ2-7, with 8 bases fitting TRBD1. Unmatched junction bases numbered 8, after V lost 6 bases and J lost 1 base. This CDR3 contains 15 residues. Germline V gene lookup returns CDR1 MDHEN and CDR2 SYDVKM. The CDR3 region has the DNA TGTGCCAGCAGGGGAGGACAGGGCCGGTCCTACGAGCAGTACTTC. This encodes CASRGGQGRSYEQYF.